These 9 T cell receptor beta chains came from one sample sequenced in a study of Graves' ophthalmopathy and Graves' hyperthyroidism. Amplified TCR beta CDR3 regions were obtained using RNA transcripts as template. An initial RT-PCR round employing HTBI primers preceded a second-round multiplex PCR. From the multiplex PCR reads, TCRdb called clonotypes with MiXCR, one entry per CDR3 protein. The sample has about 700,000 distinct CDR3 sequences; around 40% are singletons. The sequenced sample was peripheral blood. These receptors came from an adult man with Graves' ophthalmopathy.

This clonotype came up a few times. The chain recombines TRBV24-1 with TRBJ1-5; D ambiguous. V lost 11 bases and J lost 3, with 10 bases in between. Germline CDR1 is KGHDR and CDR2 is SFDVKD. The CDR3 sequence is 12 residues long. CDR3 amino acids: CASTDPNQPQHF. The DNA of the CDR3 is TGTGCCAGCACCGACCCCAATCAGCCCCAGCATTTT.

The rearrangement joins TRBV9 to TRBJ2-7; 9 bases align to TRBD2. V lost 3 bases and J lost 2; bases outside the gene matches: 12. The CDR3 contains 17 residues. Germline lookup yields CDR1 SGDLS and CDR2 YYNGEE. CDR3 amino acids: CASSARLAGGGAYEQYF. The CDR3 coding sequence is TGTGCCAGCAGCGCCCGGTTGGCGGGAGGGGGGGCCTACGAGCAGTACTTC.

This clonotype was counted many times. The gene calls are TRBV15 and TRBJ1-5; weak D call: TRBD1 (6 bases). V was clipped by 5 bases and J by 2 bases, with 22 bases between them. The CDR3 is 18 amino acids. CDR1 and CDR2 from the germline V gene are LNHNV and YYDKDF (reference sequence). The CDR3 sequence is CATSARFLGGERNQPQHF. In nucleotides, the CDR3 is TGTGCCACCAGCGCTCGTTTTCTCGGGGGCGAACGCAATCAGCCCCAGCATTTT.

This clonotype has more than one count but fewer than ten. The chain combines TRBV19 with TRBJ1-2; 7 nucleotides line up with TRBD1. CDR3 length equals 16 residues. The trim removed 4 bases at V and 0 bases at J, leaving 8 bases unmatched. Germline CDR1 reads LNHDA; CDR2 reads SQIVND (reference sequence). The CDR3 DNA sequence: TGTGCCAGTAGTAGAACAACCGGGACAGCTAACTATGGCTACACCTTC. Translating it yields CASSRTTGTANYGYTF.

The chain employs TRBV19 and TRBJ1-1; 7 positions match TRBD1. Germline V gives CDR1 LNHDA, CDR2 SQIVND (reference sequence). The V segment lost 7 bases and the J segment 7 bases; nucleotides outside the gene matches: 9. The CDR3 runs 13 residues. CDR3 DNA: TGTGCCAGTATTTTGAACCGGGACAGTGAAGCTTTCTTT. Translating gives CASILNRDSEAFF. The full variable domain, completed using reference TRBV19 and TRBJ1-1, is DGGITQSPKYLFRKEGQNVTLSCEQNLNHDAMYWYRQDPGQGLRLIYYSQIVNDFQKGDIAEGYSVSREKKESFPLTVTSAQKNPTAFYLCASILNRDSEAFFGQGTRLTVV.

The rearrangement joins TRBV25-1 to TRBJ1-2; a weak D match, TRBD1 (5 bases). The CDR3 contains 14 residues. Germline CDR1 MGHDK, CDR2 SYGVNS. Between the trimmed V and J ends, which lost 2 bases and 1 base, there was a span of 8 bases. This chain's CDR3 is CASSEQGLNYGYTF. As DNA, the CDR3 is TGTGCCAGCAGTGAACAGGGCCTTAACTATGGCTACACCTTC.

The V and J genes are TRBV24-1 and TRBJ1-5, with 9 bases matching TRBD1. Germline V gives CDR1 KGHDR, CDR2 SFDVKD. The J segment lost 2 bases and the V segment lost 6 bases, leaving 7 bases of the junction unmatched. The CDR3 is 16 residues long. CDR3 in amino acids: CATSRGGQGGNQPQHF. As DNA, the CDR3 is TGTGCCACCAGTAGGGGGGGACAGGGCGGCAATCAGCCCCAGCATTTT.

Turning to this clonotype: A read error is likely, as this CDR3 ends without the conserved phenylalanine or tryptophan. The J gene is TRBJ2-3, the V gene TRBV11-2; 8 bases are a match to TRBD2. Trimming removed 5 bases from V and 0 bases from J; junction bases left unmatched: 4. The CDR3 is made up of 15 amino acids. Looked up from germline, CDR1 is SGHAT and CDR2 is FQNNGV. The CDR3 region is CASSQGLGSTDTQYV. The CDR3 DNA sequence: TGTGCCAGCAGCCAGGGACTAGGAAGCACAGATACGCAGTATGTT.

For the CDR3, the DNA is TGCAGTGCTCCGGGACCACTCGGACTAGCGGGGGGGGGGACCCAGTACTTC. It codes for CSAPGPLGLAGGGTQYF. The chain couples TRBV20-1 to TRBJ2-5; the match to TRBD2 covers 15 bases. The CDR3 loop spans 17 amino acids. With 5 bases clipped from V and 7 bases from J, the junction kept 14 bases outside the gene matches. Looked up from germline, CDR1 is DFQATT and CDR2 is SNEGSKA (reference sequence).